This entry describes one T cell receptor (beta chain). The germline V gene encodes CDR1 MNHNY and CDR2 SVGAGI (reference sequence). With V trimmed by 6 bases and J by 3 bases, 7 bases remained unmatched. The CDR3 sequence is 14 residues long. These data are taken from a study of T cell changes during pregnancy in multiple sclerosis. Method: immunoSEQ multiplex PCR; TCRdb's copy keeps in-frame clones and lacks some. Of under 90,000 clones in the sample, approximately 95% were seen once. The sample was peripheral blood, taken in the second trimester of pregnancy. The source of this sequence is a female donor in good health, enrolled as a control in a pregnancy study. V is TRBV6-6 and J is TRBJ1-1; 7 bases are shared with TRBD1. In nucleotides, the CDR3 is TGTGCCAGCAGCTTGAACAGGGGAGACACTGAAGCTTTCTTT. Translated: CASSLNRGDTEAFF.